Listed below are T cell receptor beta chains from one sample, sequenced in a study of cytomegalovirus exposure and HLA in healthy donors. Assay: immunoSEQ multiplex PCR; the TCRdb copy retains only in-frame clones and omits some. Altogether approximately 200,000 clones are present, 70% to 80% being singletons, with the ten largest covering around 15%. Sequencing was carried out using PBMCs. Receptors originate from a man in his forties in good health and CMV-seronegative. Each CDR3 is given with its conserved first and last residue. Fields, in order: D gene, clone size, J gene, CDR3 length, V gene, CDR3 protein, CDR3 DNA. The D gene is left open where the match is weak. Some rows mark clone size as missing; the rest say once, few, many or name a class of expanded clone.

>TRBD1|-|TRBJ1-1|16|TRBV5-5
CASSHSWDRQNTEAFF
TGTGCCAGCAGCCACTCTTGGGACAGGCAGAACACTGAAGCTTTCTTT
>TRBD1|-|TRBJ1-1|14|TRBV13
CASSSRDSNTEAFF
TGTGCCAGCAGCTCTCGGGACAGCAACACTGAAGCTTTCTTT
>TRBD2|-|TRBJ2-5|16|TRBV6-5
CASSYLGTSGQETQYF
TGTGCCAGCAGTTACCTTGGTACTAGCGGACAGGAGACCCAGTACTTC
>-|-|TRBJ2-1|15|TRBV11-2
CASSLSTAVYNEQFF
TGTGCCAGCAGCTTATCAACAGCGGTCTACAATGAGCAGTTCTTC
>TRBD1|-|TRBJ1-2|13|TRBV6-5
CASTYLGGGGYTF
TGTGCCAGCACCTACTTAGGGGGCGGGGGCTACACCTTC
>-|-|TRBJ1-5|15|TRBV5-8
CASSLVQGLNQPQHF
TGTGCCAGCAGCTTGGTGCAGGGACTGAATCAGCCCCAGCATTTT
>-|-|TRBJ1-4|16|TRBV5-1
CASSLDVAGIGEKLFF
TGCGCCAGCAGCTTGGATGTGGCGGGGATTGGGGAAAAACTGTTTTTT
>-|-|TRBJ1-4|14|TRBV6-5
CASSYPTASEKLFF
TGTGCCAGCAGTTACCCTACCGCTTCTGAAAAACTGTTTTTT
>TRBD1|-|TRBJ1-2|15|TRBV25-1
CASSEWGTGGYGYTF
TGTGCCAGCAGTGAATGGGGGACAGGGGGCTATGGCTACACCTTC
>TRBD1|-|TRBJ2-7|13|TRBV10-3
CALRDREIHEQYF
TGTGCCTTACGGGACAGGGAGATCCACGAGCAGTACTTC
>TRBD1|few|TRBJ1-3|19|TRBV5-1
CASSKGQGARVGSGNTIYF
TGCGCCAGCAGCAAAGGACAGGGGGCACGAGTCGGGTCTGGAAACACCATATATTTT
>-|-|TRBJ2-3|16|TRBV5-1
CASSSPAGEWADTQYF
TGCGCCAGCAGCTCCCCGGCCGGGGAATGGGCAGATACGCAGTATTTT
>TRBD1|-|TRBJ1-1|16|TRBV19
CASSMGTGGTDTEAFF
TGTGCCAGTAGTATGGGGACAGGGGGCACCGACACTGAAGCTTTCTTT
>TRBD2|-|TRBJ2-1|13|TRBV7-2
CASSLEGGNEQFF
TGTGCCAGCAGCTTAGAGGGAGGGAATGAGCAGTTCTTC
>TRBD2|-|TRBJ2-1|17|TRBV10-1
CASSARTSGRALDEQFF
TGCGCCAGCAGTGCTAGGACTAGCGGGAGGGCCTTGGATGAGCAGTTCTTC
>-|-|TRBJ2-7|16|TRBV5-5
CASSLGQSKTSYEQYF
TGTGCCAGCAGCTTGGGACAGTCGAAAACCTCCTACGAGCAGTACTTC
>TRBD1|-|TRBJ1-2|14|TRBV28
CASSGTGGNYGYTF
TGTGCCAGCAGCGGGACAGGGGGAAACTATGGCTACACCTTC
>-|few|TRBJ1-5|15|TRBV4-3
CASSQDRYSNQPQHF
TGCGCCAGCAGCCAAGATCGGTATAGCAATCAGCCCCAGCATTTT
>TRBD1|-|TRBJ1-5|14|TRBV27
CASSLGQGQAPQHF
TGTGCCAGCAGTTTGGGACAGGGGCAGGCGCCCCAGCATTTT
>TRBD1|-|TRBJ2-7|14|TRBV29-1
CSVPPGTGDYEQYF
TGCAGCGTTCCTCCCGGGACAGGGGACTACGAGCAGTACTTC
>-|-|TRBJ2-7|11|TRBV7-2
CASSSKYEQYF
TGTGCCAGCAGCTCCAAATACGAGCAGTACTTC
>-|-|TRBJ2-1|14|TRBV4-1
CASSQAIADNEQFF
TGCGCCAGCAGTCAAGCGATAGCGGACAATGAGCAGTTCTTC
>TRBD2|-|TRBJ2-5|17|TRBV5-1
CASSVGLAGAFQETQYF
TGCGCCAGCAGCGTTGGACTAGCGGGGGCCTTCCAAGAGACCCAGTACTTC
>-|-|TRBJ1-4|14|TRBV19
CASRHSGGVEKLFF
TGTGCCAGTAGACATTCAGGAGGCGTAGAAAAACTGTTTTTT
>-|-|TRBJ2-7|11|TRBV2
CAVGGSYEQYF
TGCGCCGTTGGGGGGAGCTACGAGCAGTACTTC
>TRBD2|-|TRBJ2-5|17|TRBV5-1
CASSLEGSGRAGKTQYF
TGCGCCAGCAGCTTGGAAGGTAGCGGGAGGGCCGGTAAGACCCAGTACTTC
>-|-|TRBJ2-1|17|TRBV7-9
CASSEPPLGQLYNEQFF
TGTGCCAGCAGCGAGCCCCCATTAGGACAGCTATACAATGAGCAGTTCTTC
>TRBD2|-|TRBJ2-3|17|TRBV7-2
CASSPGGRGGNTDTQYF
TGTGCCAGCAGCCCTGGTGGGCGGGGGGGGAACACAGATACGCAGTATTTT
>-|-|TRBJ2-1|14|TRBV10-3
CAISESGGGVGQFF
TGTGCCATCAGTGAGTCGGGGGGAGGAGTGGGGCAGTTCTTC
>TRBD1|-|TRBJ1-1|14|TRBV7-9
CASSFTGVNTEAFF
TGTGCCAGCAGCTTTACAGGGGTGAACACTGAAGCTTTCTTT
>TRBD1|few|TRBJ1-2|12|TRBV2
CARTGPTYGYTF
TGTGCCAGGACAGGGCCTACCTATGGCTACACCTTC
>TRBD2|-|TRBJ2-5|16|TRBV13
CASSFRAGGQKETQYF
TGTGCCAGCAGCTTTCGAGCGGGGGGGCAGAAAGAGACCCAGTACTTC
>-|-|TRBJ1-1|14|TRBV7-9
CASSVDRRGTEAFF
TGTGCCAGCAGCGTAGATCGCAGGGGCACTGAAGCTTTCTTT
>-|-|TRBJ2-3|14|TRBV5-4
CASSESGSTDTQYF
TGTGCCAGCAGCGAAAGCGGCAGCACAGATACGCAGTATTTT
>TRBD1|-|TRBJ1-1|11|TRBV2
CASRRQGEAFF
TGTGCCAGCAGACGACAGGGCGAAGCTTTCTTT
>TRBD1|-|TRBJ2-3|16|TRBV19
CASSSTGQGLPDTQYF
TGTGCCAGTAGTTCTACGGGACAGGGGTTACCAGATACGCAGTATTTT
>TRBD2|-|TRBJ2-1|16|TRBV9
CASSAVGEGPYNEQFF
TGTGCCAGCAGCGCCGTGGGGGAGGGGCCCTACAATGAGCAGTTCTTC
>TRBD1|-|TRBJ1-1|18|TRBV5-4
CASSGSQGALKPNTEAFF
TGTGCCAGCAGCGGGAGCCAGGGGGCCTTAAAACCGAACACTGAAGCTTTCTTT
>-|-|TRBJ2-1|14|TRBV5-1
CASNHGGNYNEQFF
TGCGCCAGCAACCACGGGGGTAACTACAATGAGCAGTTCTTC
>TRBD1|-|TRBJ1-4|16|TRBV7-2
CASSPQTGGANEKLFF
TGTGCCAGCAGCCCTCAAACAGGGGGTGCGAATGAAAAACTGTTTTTT
>TRBD2|-|TRBJ2-1|17|TRBV4-3
CASSQDPGLAGYNEQFF
TGCGCCAGCAGCCAAGATCCTGGACTAGCGGGTTACAATGAGCAGTTCTTC
>-|-|TRBJ1-4|13|TRBV7-9
CSSSFGREGKLFF
TGTTCCAGCAGCTTTGGTCGGGAGGGAAAACTGTTTTTT
>-|-|TRBJ2-7|13|TRBV7-9
CASSTGTPYEQYF
TGTGCCAGCAGCACCGGGACACCGTACGAGCAGTACTTC
>-|-|TRBJ2-7|14|TRBV7-8
CASSPGLGLDEQYF
TGTGCCAGCAGCCCCGGTTTGGGGCTGGACGAGCAGTACTTC
>TRBD1|once|TRBJ1-2|13|TRBV7-2
CASSSQGNYGYTF
TGTGCCAGCAGCTCACAGGGGAACTATGGCTACACCTTC
>TRBD1|-|TRBJ1-1|16|TRBV27
CASSSYGTGGATEAFF
TGTGCCAGCAGTTCCTACGGTACAGGGGGCGCCACTGAAGCTTTCTTT
>-|few|TRBJ1-4|14|TRBV25-1
CASSERQVGEKLFF
TGTGCCAGCAGTGAGCGACAGGTGGGGGAAAAACTGTTTTTT
>-|-|TRBJ1-6|12|TRBV10-1
CASGEGNSPLHF
TGCGCCAGCGGGGAGGGAAATTCACCCCTCCACTTT
>-|-|TRBJ2-1|15|TRBV9
CASSLAWGVGDEQFF
TGTGCCAGCAGCTTGGCGTGGGGAGTCGGAGATGAGCAGTTCTTC
>TRBD2|-|TRBJ2-1|19|TRBV9
CASSVEPRARGGSYNEQFF
TGTGCCAGCAGCGTAGAGCCCCGTGCGCGGGGGGGCTCCTACAATGAGCAGTTCTTC
>-|-|TRBJ2-5|15|TRBV11-2
CASSLGTQRVETQYF
TGTGCCAGCAGCTTAGGGACACAGAGAGTGGAGACCCAGTACTTC
>TRBD1|-|TRBJ2-5|11|TRBV30
CAPTGDKTQYF
TGTGCTCCAACAGGGGACAAGACCCAGTACTTC
>-|once|TRBJ2-5|17|TRBV21-1
CASSTIGQGAIQETQYF
TGTGCCAGCAGCACGATAGGACAGGGGGCGATTCAAGAGACCCAGTACTTC
>-|-|TRBJ2-3|12|TRBV11-1
CASSSGTDTQYF
TGTGCCAGCAGCTCGGGAACAGATACGCAGTATTTT
>-|-|TRBJ1-2|14|TRBV5-1
CASSLGATDYGYTF
TGCGCCAGCAGCTTAGGAGCGACGGACTATGGCTACACCTTC
>-|few|TRBJ2-1|12|TRBV9
CASSASRNEQFF
TGTGCCAGCAGCGCCTCTAGGAATGAGCAGTTCTTC
>-|-|TRBJ1-5|14|TRBV7-9
CASSLIPGDQPQHF
TGTGCCAGCAGCTTAATCCCAGGGGACCAGCCCCAGCATTTT